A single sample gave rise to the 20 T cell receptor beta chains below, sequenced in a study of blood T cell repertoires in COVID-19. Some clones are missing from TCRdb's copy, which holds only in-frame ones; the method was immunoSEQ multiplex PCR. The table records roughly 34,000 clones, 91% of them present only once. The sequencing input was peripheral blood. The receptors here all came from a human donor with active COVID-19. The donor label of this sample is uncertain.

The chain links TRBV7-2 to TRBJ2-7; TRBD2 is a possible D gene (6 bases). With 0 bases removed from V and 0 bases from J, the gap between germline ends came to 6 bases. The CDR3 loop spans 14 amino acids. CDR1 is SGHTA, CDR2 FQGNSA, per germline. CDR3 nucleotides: TGTGCCAGCAGCTTAGCGGAGGGCTCCTACGAGCAGTACTTC. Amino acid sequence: CASSLAEGSYEQYF.

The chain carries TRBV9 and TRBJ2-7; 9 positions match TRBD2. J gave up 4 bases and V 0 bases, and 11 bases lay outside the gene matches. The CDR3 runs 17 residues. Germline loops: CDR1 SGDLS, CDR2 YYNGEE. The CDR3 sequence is CASSVATGAGGLYEQYF. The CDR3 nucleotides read TGTGCCAGCAGCGTAGCTACGGGAGCGGGAGGTTTGTACGAGCAGTACTTC. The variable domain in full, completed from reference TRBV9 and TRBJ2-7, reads DSGVTQTPKHLITATGQRVTLRCSPRSGDLSVYWYQQSLDQGLQFLIQYYNGEERAKGNILERFSAQQFPDLHSELNLSSLELGDSALYFCASSVATGAGGLYEQYFGPGTRLTVT.

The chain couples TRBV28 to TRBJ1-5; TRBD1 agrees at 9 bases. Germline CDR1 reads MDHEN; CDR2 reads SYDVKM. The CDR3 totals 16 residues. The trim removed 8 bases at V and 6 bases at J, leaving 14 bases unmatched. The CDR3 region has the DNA TGTGCCAGCGGCCCTGGGACAGGGTCCCACCGTCAGCCCCAGCATTTT. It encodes CASGPGTGSHRQPQHF.

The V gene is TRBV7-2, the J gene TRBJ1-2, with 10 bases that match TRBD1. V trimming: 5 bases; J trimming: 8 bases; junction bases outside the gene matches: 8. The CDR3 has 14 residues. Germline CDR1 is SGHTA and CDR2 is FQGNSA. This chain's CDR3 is CASSTWDRGTGYTF. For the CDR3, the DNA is TGTGCCAGCAGCACCTGGGACAGGGGCACAGGCTACACCTTC.

In DNA form, the CDR3 reads TGTGCCAGCAGTCCCCCGGGACTAGCGGGAGACGGACATACGCAGTATTTT. Residues: CASSPPGLAGDGHTQYF. The chain is built from TRBV6-2 or TRBV6-3 and TRBJ2-3; 14 bases match TRBD2. The germline gives CDR1 MNHEY, CDR2 SVGEGT. CDR3 size: 17 residues. Unmatched junction bases numbered 11, after V lost 5 bases and J lost 7 bases.

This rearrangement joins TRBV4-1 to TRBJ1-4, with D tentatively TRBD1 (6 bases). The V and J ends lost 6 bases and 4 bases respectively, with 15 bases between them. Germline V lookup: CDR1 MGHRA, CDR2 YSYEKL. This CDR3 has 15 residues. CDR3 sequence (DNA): TGCGCCAGCAGTCACCTTCAGGGGTTTAATGAAAAACTGTTTTTT. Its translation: CASSHLQGFNEKLFF.

Written as DNA, the CDR3 is TGTGCCAGCAGTTACACTATTGGCGGGACCTACGAGCAGTACTTC. This sequence encodes CASSYTIGGTYEQYF. The chain recombines TRBV6-6 with TRBJ2-7; D perhaps matches TRBD2 (6 bases). The CDR3 consists of 15 residues. Germline CDR1 is MNHNY and CDR2 is SVGAGI (reference sequence). The V and J ends lost 2 bases and 2 bases respectively, with 13 bases between them.

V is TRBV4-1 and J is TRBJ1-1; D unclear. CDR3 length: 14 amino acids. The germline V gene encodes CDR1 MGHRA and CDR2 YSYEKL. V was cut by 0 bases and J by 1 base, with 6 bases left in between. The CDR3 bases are TGCGCCAGCAGCCAAGATATCGGGAACACTGAAGCTTTCTTT. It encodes CASSQDIGNTEAFF.

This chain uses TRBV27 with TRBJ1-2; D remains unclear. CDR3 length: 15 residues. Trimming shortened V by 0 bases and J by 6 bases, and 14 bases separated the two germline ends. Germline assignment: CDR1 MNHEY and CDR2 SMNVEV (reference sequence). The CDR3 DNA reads TGTGCCAGCAGTTTATCTCGGGCCGGGAGGGATGGCTACACCTTC. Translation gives CASSLSRAGRDGYTF.

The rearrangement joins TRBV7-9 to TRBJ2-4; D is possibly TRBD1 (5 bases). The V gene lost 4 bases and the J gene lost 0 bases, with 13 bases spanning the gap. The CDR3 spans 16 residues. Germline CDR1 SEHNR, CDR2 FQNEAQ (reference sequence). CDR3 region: CASSSRQLLAKNIQYF. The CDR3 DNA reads TGTGCCAGCAGCTCCAGACAGCTACTAGCCAAAAACATTCAGTACTTC. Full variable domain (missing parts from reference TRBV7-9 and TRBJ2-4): DTGVSQNPRHKITKRGQNVTFRCDPISEHNRLYWYRQTLGQGPEFLTYFQNEAQLEKSRLLSDRFSAERPKGSFSTLEIQRTEQGDSAMYLCASSSRQLLAKNIQYFGAGTRLSVL.

CDR3 protein: CASSPTRGRAGEQYF. CDR3 DNA: TGTGCCAGCAGCCCCACTCGCGGGAGGGCAGGCGAGCAGTACTTC. The J gene is TRBJ2-7, the V gene TRBV3-1 (or the pseudogene TRBV3-2); 9 nucleotides line up with TRBD2. The junction had 10 bases not matched to a gene; V was cut back by 4 bases and J by 6 bases. Germline CDR1 and CDR2: LGHDT and YNNKEL (reference sequence). The CDR3 is 15 residues long.

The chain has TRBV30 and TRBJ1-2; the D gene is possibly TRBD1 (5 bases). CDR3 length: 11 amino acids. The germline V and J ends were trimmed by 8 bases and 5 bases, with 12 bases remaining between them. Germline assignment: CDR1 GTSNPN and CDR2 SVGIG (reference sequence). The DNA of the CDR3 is TGTGCCGGCGGACAACCGTATGGCTACACCTTC. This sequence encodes CAGGQPYGYTF.

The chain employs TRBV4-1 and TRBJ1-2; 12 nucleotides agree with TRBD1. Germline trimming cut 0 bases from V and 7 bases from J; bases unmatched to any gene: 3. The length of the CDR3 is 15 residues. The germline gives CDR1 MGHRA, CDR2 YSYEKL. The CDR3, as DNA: TGCGCCAGCAGCCAAGAGGGACAGGGGGCAGGTGGCTACACCTTC. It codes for CASSQEGQGAGGYTF.

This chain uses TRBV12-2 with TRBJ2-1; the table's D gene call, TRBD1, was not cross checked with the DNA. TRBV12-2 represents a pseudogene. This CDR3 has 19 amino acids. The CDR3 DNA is TGTGCAAGTCGCTTGCCGAGGGCCTCAGCGCCCCCAGGGGACAATGAGCAGTTCTTC. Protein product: CASRLPRASAPPGDNEQFF.

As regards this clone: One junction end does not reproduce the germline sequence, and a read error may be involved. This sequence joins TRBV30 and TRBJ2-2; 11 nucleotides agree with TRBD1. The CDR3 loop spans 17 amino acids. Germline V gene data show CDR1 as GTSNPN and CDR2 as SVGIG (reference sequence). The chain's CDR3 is CARSLDRGLLNTGELFF. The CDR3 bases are TGTGCCCGGAGCTTGGACAGGGGGCTGTTGAACACCGGGGAGCTGTTTTTT.

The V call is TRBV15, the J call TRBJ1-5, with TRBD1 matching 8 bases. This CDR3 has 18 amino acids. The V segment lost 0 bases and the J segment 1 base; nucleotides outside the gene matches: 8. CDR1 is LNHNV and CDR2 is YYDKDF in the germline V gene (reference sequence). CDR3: CATSRDPPGQESNQPQHF. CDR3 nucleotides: TGTGCCACCAGCAGAGATCCGCCGGGACAGGAAAGCAATCAGCCCCAGCATTTT. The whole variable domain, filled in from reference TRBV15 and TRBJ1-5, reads DAMVIQNPRYQVTQFGKPVTLSCSQTLNHNVMYWYQQKSSQAPKLLFHYYDKDFNNEADTPDNFQSRRPNTSFCFLDIRSPGLGDTAMYLCATSRDPPGQESNQPQHFGDGTRLSIL.

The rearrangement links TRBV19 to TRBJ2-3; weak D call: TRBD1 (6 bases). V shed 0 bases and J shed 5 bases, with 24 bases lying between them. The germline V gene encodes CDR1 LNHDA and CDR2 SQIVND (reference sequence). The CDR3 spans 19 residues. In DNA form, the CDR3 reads TGTGCCAGTAGTATAGATCCCCTAGGAGGCAGGGGATTTGAAGATACGCAGTATTTT. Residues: CASSIDPLGGRGFEDTQYF.

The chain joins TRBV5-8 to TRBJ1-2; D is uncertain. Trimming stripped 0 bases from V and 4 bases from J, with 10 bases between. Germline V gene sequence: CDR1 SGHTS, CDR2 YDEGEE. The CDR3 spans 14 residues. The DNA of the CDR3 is TGTGCCAGCAGCTTGGGCAGGTCGAGCTATGGCTACACCTTC. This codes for CASSLGRSSYGYTF.

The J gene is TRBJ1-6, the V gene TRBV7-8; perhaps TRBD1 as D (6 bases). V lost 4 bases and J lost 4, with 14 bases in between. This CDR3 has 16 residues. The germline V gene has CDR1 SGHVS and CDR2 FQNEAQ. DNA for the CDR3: TGTGCCAGCAGCTCCCGCCGGACAGTTTATAATTCACCCCTCCACTTT. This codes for CASSSRRTVYNSPLHF.

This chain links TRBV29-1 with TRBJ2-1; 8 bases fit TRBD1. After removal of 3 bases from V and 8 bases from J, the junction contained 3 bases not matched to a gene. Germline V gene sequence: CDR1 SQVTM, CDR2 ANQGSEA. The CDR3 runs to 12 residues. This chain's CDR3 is CSVDRGQYEQFF. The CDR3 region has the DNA TGCAGCGTTGACAGGGGGCAGTATGAGCAGTTCTTC.